This T cell receptor (beta chain) emerged from a study of OX40 agonist ivuxolimab in advanced cancers. Germline trimming cut 1 base from V and 10 bases from J; bases unmatched to any gene: 4. Germline lookup yields CDR1 GTSNPN and CDR2 SVGIG (reference sequence). CDR3 length: 14 residues. Using immunoSEQ multiplex PCR, the repertoire was profiled, and TCRdb retains in-frame clones only, with some absent. Here the sample spans roughly 80,000 clones, roughly nine tenths being singletons. This rearrangement joins TRBV30 to TRBJ2-1; TRBD2 agrees at 13 bases. The source material was CD4+ or CD8+ T cells sorted from blood, sampled in a trial of the OX40 agonist ivuxolimab. The clonotype originates from an adult with an advanced solid tumor such as melanoma, head and neck, liver or kidney cancer. CDR3 nucleotide sequence: TGTGCCTGGAGTGCGGGACTAGCGGGACGAGAGCAGTTCTTC. It specifies CAWSAGLAGREQFF.